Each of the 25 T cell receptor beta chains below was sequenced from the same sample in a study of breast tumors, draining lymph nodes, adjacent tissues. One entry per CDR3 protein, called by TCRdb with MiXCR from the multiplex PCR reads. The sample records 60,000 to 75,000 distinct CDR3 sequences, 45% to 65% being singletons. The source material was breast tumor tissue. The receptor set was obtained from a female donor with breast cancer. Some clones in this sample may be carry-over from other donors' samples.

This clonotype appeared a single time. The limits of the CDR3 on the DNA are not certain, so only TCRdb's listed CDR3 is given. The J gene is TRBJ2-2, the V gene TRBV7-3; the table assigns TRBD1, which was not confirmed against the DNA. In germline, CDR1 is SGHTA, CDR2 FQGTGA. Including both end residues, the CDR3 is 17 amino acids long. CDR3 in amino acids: CASSSTGEHFGAGELFF.

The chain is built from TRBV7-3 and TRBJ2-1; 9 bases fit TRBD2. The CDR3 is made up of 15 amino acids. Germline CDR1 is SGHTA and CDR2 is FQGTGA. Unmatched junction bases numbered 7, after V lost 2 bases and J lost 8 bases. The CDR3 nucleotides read TGTGCCAGCAGCTTAGCGGGGGGGCCGGGTCATGAGCAGTTCTTC. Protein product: CASSLAGGPGHEQFF.

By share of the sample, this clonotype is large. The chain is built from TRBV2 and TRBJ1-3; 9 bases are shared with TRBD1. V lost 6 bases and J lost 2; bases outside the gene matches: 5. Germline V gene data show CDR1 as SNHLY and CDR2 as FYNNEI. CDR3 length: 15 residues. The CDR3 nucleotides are TGTGCCAGCAGGGGGACAGGGTGGACTGGAAACACCATATATTTT. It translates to CASRGTGWTGNTIYF.

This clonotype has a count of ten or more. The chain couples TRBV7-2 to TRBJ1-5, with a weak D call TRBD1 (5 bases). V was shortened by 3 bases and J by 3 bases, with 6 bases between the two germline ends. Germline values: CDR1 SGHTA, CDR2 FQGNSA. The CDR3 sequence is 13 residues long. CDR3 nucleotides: TGTGCCAGCAGCTTTGGGGCCAATCAGCCCCAGCATTTT. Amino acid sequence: CASSFGANQPQHF.

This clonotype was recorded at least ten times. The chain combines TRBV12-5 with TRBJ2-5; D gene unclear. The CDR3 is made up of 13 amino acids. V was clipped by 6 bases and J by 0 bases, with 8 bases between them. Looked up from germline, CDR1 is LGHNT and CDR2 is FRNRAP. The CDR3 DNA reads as TGTGCTAGTGGGCATACAGACCAAGAGACCCAGTACTTC. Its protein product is CASGHTDQETQYF.

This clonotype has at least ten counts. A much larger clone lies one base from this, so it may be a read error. In DNA form, the CDR3 reads TGTGCCAGCAGTCTCAGGGTTACAGATACGCAGTATTTT. It translates to CASSLRVTDTQYF. The chain combines TRBV6-4 with TRBJ2-3, with D possibly being TRBD1 (5 bases). The CDR3 is 13 residues long. The germline V gene has CDR1 MRHNA and CDR2 SNTAGT. Trimming cost V 5 bases and J 3 bases, with 9 bases left between them.

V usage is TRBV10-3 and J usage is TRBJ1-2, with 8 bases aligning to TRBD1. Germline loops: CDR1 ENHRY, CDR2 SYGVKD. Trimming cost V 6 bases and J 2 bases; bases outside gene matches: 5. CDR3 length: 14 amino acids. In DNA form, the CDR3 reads TGTGCCATCAGCCCCCGGACAGGGAACTATGGCTACACCTTC. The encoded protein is CAISPRTGNYGYTF.

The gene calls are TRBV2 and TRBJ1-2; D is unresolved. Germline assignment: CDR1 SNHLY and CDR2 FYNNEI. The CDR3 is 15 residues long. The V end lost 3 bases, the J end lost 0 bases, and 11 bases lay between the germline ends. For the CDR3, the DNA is TGTGCCAGCAGTGAGATTATAGGGACTAACTATGGCTACACCTTC. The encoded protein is CASSEIIGTNYGYTF.

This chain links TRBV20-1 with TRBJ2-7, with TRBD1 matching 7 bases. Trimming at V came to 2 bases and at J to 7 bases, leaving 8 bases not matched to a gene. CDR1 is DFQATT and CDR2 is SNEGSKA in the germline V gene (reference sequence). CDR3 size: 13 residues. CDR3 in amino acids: CSARLWDRREQYF. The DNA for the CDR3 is TGCAGTGCTAGACTGTGGGACAGAAGGGAGCAGTACTTC.

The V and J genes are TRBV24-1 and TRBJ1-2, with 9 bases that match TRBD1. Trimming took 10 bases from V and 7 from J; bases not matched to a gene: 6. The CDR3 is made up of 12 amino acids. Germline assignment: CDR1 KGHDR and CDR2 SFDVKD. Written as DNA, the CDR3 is TGTGCCACAGGGGACAGGGTTGCTGGCTACACCTTC. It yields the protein CATGDRVAGYTF.

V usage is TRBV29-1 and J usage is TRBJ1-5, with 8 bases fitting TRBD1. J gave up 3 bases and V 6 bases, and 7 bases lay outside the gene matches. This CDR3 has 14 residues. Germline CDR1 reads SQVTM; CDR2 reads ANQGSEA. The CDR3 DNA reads TGCAGCGTGGTCGACAGGGGTGACAATCAGCCCCAGCATTTT. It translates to CSVVDRGDNQPQHF.

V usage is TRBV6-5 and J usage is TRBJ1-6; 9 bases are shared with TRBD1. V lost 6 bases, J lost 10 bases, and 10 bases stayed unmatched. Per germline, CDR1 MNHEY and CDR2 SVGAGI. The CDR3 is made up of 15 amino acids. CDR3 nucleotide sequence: TGTGCCAGCAGCTTCTTCGGGACAGGGAGATCACCCCTCCACTTT. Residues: CASSFFGTGRSPLHF.

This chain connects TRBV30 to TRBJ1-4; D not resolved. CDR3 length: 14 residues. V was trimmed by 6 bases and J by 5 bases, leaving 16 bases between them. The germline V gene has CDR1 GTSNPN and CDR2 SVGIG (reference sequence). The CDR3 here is CACLLSPGNEKLFF. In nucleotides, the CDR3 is TGTGCCTGCCTACTATCCCCCGGAAATGAAAAACTGTTTTTT. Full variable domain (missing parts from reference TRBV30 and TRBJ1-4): SQTIHQWPATLVQPVGSPLSLECTVEGTSNPNLYWYRQAAGRGLQLLFYSVGIGQISSEVPQNLSASRPQDRQFILSSKKLLLSDSGFYLCACLLSPGNEKLFFGSGTQLSVL.

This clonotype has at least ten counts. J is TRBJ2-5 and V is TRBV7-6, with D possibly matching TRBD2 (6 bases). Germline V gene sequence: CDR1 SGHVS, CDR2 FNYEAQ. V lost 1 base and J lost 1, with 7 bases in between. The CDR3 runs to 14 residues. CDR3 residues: CASSLGTIQETQYF. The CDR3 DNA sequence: TGTGCCAGCAGCTTAGGGACTATCCAAGAGACCCAGTACTTC. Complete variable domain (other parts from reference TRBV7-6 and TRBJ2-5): GAGVSQSPRYKVTKRGQDVALRCDPISGHVSLYWYRQALGQGPEFLTYFNYEAQQDKSGLPNDRFSAERPEGSISTLTIQRTEQRDSAMYRCASSLGTIQETQYFGPGTRLLVL.

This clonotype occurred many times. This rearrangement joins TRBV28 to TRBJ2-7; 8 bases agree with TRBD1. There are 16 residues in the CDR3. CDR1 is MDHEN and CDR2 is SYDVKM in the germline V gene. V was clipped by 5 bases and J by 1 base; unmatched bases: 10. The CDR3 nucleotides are TGTGCCAGCAGTGGTCCACGAGACAGGGGTTCCTACGAGCAGTACTTC. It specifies CASSGPRDRGSYEQYF.

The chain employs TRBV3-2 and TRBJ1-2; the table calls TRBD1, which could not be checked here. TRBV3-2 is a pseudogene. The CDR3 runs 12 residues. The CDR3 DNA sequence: TGCGCCCCTTTAAGTGGGGCCGGCGGCTACACCTTC. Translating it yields CAPLSGAGGYTF.

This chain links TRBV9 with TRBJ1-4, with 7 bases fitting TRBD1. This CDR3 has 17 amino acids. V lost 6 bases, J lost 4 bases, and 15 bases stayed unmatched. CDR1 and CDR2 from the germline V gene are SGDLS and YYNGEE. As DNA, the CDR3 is TGTGCCAGCAACTACAATGGTAGGGACAGCCATAATGAAAAACTGTTTTTT. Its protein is CASNYNGRDSHNEKLFF.

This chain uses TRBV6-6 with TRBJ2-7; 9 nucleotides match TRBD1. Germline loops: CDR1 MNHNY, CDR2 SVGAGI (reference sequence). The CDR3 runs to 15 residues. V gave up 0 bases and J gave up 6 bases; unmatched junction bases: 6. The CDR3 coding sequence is TGTGCCAGCAGTTACTCCGGGACAGGGTATCTCGAGCAGTACTTC. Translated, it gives CASSYSGTGYLEQYF.

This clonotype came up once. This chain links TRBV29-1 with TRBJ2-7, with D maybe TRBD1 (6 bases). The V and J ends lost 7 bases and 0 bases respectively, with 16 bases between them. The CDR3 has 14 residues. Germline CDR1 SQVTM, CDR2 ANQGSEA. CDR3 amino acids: CSALDRPSSYEQYF. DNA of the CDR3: TGCAGCGCGTTAGACAGGCCCAGCTCCTACGAGCAGTACTTC.

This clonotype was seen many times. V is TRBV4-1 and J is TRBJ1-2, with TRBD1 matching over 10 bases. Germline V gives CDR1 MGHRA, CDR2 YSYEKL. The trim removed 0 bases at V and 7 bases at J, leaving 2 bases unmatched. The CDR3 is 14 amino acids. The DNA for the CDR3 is TGCGCCAGCAGCCAAGATCGGACAGGGGGTGGCTACACCTTC. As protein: CASSQDRTGGGYTF.

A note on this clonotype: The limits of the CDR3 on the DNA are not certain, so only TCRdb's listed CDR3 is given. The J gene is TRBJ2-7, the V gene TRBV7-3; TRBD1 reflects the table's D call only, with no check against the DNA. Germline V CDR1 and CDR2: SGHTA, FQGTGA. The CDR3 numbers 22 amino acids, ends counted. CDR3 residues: CASSFYICSARGDRGQGYEQYF.

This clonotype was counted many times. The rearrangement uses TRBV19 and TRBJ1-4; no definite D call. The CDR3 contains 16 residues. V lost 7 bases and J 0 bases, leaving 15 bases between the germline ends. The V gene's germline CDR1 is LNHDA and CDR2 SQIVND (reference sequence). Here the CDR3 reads CASISSHRATNEKLFF. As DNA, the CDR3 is TGTGCCAGTATCAGCTCCCACAGAGCAACTAATGAAAAACTGTTTTTT. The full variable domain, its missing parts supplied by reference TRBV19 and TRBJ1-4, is DGGITQSPKYLFRKEGQNVTLSCEQNLNHDAMYWYRQDPGQGLRLIYYSQIVNDFQKGDIAEGYSVSREKKESFPLTVTSAQKNPTAFYLCASISSHRATNEKLFFGSGTQLSVL.

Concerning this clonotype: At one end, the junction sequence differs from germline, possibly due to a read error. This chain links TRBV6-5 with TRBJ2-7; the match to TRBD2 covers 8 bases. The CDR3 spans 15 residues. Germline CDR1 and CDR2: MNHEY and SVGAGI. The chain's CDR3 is CASSHSGGVSYEQYF. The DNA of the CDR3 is TGTGCCAGCAGTCACTCCGGGGGGGTTTCCTACGAGCAGTACTTC.

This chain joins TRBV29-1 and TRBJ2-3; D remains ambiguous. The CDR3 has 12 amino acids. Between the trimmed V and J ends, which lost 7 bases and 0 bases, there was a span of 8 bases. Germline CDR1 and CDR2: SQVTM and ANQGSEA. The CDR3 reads CSAETSTDTQYF. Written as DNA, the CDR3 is TGCAGCGCTGAGACTAGCACAGATACGCAGTATTTT.

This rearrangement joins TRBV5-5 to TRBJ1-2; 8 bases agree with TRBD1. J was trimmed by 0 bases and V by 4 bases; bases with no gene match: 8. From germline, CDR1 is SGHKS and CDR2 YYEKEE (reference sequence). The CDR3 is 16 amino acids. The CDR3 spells CASSIRTGSPNYGYTF. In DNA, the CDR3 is TGTGCCAGCAGCATAAGGACAGGGAGCCCTAACTATGGCTACACCTTC. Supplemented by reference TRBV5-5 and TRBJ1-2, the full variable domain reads DAGVTQSPTHLIKTRGQQVTLRCSPISGHKSVSWYQQVLGQGPQFIFQYYEKEERGRGNFPDRFSARQFPNYSSELNVNALLLGDSALYLCASSIRTGSPNYGYTFGSGTRLTVV.